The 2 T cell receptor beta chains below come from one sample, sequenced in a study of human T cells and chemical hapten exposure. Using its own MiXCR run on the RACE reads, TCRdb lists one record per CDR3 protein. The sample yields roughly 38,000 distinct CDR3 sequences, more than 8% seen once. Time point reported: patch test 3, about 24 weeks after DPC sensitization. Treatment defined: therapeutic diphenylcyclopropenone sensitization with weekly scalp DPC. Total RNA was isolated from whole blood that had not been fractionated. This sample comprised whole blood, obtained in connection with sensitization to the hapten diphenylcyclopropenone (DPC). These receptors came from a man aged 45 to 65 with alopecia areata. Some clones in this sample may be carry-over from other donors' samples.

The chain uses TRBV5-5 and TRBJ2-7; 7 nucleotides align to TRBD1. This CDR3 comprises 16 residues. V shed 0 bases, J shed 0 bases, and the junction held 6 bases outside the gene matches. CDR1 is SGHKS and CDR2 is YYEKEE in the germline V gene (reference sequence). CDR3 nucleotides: TGTGCCAGCAGCTTGGAGTTGACAGGGTACTCCTACGAGCAGTACTTC. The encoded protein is CASSLELTGYSYEQYF. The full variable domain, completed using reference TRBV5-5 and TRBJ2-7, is DAGVTQSPTHLIKTRGQQVTLRCSPISGHKSVSWYQQVLGQGPQFIFQYYEKEERGRGNFPDRFSARQFPNYSSELNVNALLLGDSALYLCASSLELTGYSYEQYFGPGTRLTVT.

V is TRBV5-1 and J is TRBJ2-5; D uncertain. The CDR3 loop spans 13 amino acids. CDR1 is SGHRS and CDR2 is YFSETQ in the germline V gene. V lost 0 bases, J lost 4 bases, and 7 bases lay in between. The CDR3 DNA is TGCGCCAGCAGCTTGGGAGGTAGAGAGACCCAGTACTTC. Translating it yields CASSLGGRETQYF.